This T cell receptor (beta chain) derives from a study of blood T cell repertoires in COVID-19 (TCRdb year 2020). About the investigation overall: Collaborator samples came from the United States, Italy and Spain and covered acute and convalescent phases of COVID-19. The material from the prospective study consisted of cDNA or gDNA derived from T cells, B-cell-depleted T cells, or PBMCs. Subjects who had been exposed to COVID-19, were actively infected with it, or had recovered from it provided the deeply sampled blood TCRbeta repertoires that made up the dataset. A freely available public database, intended as a resource for researchers studying the immune response to SARS-CoV-2, is where the repertoires were released. Samples came from the ongoing ImmuneRACE study (first 160 participants) plus 1,254 subjects from 6 global collaborators. A de-identified subject ID, COVID-19 status, age in years and sex were almost always included in the sample metadata. HLA class I and class II types, where available, came from metadata supplied by the sample provider rather than from assay-based typing. On the study overall, not on this receptor specifically: The quantity of clinical and demographic metadata differed by source and by participant and was supplied without curation.

Each collaborating institution followed its own protocols to collect whole blood in K2EDTA tubes. Collaborator samples were shipped for TCRbeta analysis as frozen whole blood, isolated PBMCs, or DNA extracted from either sample type. Details on this clone: The antigen it recognizes is unknown. No base qualities exist here, and no much larger clone lies one base off it.

The immunoSEQ Assay, a bias-controlled multiplex PCR, was used to amplify TCRbeta CDR3 regions from genomic DNA. As for the original processing: Within the assay, amplification of reference gene primers was used to estimate how many nucleated cells each sample contained. To quantify the absolute abundance of each unique TCRbeta CDR3 rearrangement, sequence reads were collapsed and filtered. For each sample, productive Simpson clonality was calculated by taking the square root of Simpson's diversity index across productive rearrangements. Imported from immuneACCESS, the table was reduced by TCRdb to in-frame sequences with V and J called. These copies leave out some clones; in studies compared against another copy, an unresolved V gene accounts for under half, and the cause of the remainder is not known. The V and J calls and the clone size are those of that table, but D and trimming were determined from the DNA. The table for this sample lists 65,000 to 90,000 clones; 80% to 90% of them were counted only once. The top ten hold 8% to 10% of the sample.

From the cysteine up to the phenylalanine, the CDR3 has a length of 16 residues. The only DNA kept is the CDR3, 48 bases in frame from the first base. Sequences LGHNA (CDR1) and YNFKEQ (CDR2) are obtained from the germline V gene. Trimming takes 0 bases from V and 1 base from J, and the germline ends sit 9 bases apart. The sequencing sample was made of peripheral blood. The TCR was taken from a man aged 50 to 60 with acute or convalescent COVID-19. The V and J genes are TRBV4-2 and TRBJ2-2, with TRBD2 as a weak D call on 6 bases. The base sequence is TGTGCCAGCAGCCAAGATAACGGGGGGAACACCGGGGAGCTGTTTTTT. It specifies CASSQDNGGNTGELFF.